This passage covers 20 T cell receptor beta chains from one sample sequenced in a study of T cell repertoires in cytomegalovirus infection. Their recognized antigens are unknown. A single record per CDR3 protein comes from TCRdb applying MiXCR to the reads. The top ten hold 13% of the sample, which has more than 250,000 distinct CDR3 sequences, roughly 25% seen once. Here the sequenced sample was cultured PBMCs, taken from culture after CMV antigen stimulation. These receptors came from a human donor in good health (CMV status not recorded). Some clones in this sample may be carry-over from other donors' samples.

The chain carries TRBV10-3 and TRBJ1-3; TRBD1 agrees at 8 bases. The trim removed 6 bases at V and 7 bases at J, leaving 5 bases unmatched. This CDR3 spans 13 amino acids. The V gene's germline CDR1 is ENHRY and CDR2 SYGVKD. CDR3 loop: CAIRRQGMNTIYF. In DNA, the CDR3 is TGTGCCATCAGACGACAGGGGATGAACACCATATATTTT.

This clonotype was seen a handful of times. The CDR3 nucleotides read TGTGCCAGCAGCTTAGATGGGATGGGCGAGACCCAGTACTTC. Its translation: CASSLDGMGETQYF. The chain combines TRBV7-2 with TRBJ2-5; D is unclear. Germline V gene lookup returns CDR1 SGHTA and CDR2 FQGNSA. The CDR3 is made up of 14 amino acids. V lost 1 base and J 5 bases, leaving 11 bases between the germline ends. Supplemented by reference TRBV7-2 and TRBJ2-5, the full variable domain reads GAGVSQSPSNKVTEKGKDVELRCDPISGHTALYWYRQSLGQGLEFLIYFQGNSAPDKSGLPSDRFSAERTGGSVSTLTIQRTQQEDSAVYLCASSLDGMGETQYFGPGTRLLVL.

In this sample, this clonotype turned up many times. The rearrangement links TRBV7-8 to TRBJ2-3, with 7 bases matching TRBD2. Germline V gene data show CDR1 as SGHVS and CDR2 as FQNEAQ. The CDR3 covers 16 residues. V was clipped by 1 base and J by 6 bases; unmatched bases: 10. In DNA form, the CDR3 reads TGTGCCAGCAGCTTAGGGTCAGCGGGACTTCGGGATACGCAGTATTTT. This translates into CASSLGSAGLRDTQYF. Combining the CDR3 with reference TRBV7-8 and TRBJ2-3 gives the whole variable domain GAGVSQSPRYKVAKRGQDVALRCDPISGHVSLFWYQQALGQGPEFLTYFQNEAQLDKSGLPSDRFFAERPEGSVSTLKIQRTQQEDSAVYLCASSLGSAGLRDTQYFGPGTRLTVL.

This clonotype has ten or more counts. The V and J genes are TRBV4-1 and TRBJ1-2; D not certain. Germline V CDR1 and CDR2: MGHRA, YSYEKL. This CDR3 contains 16 residues. Trimming removed 6 bases from V and 2 bases from J, with 19 bases in between. The CDR3 region has the DNA TGCGCCAGCAGACCGCACCCTCCTCCTAGGAACTATGGCTACACCTTC. Protein: CASRPHPPPRNYGYTF.

This clonotype was recorded a few times. For the CDR3, the DNA is TGTGCCAGCAGTCTGGGACAGTCCCTGATAGACTATGGCTACACCTTC. Amino acids: CASSLGQSLIDYGYTF. V is TRBV12-3 or TRBV12-4 and J is TRBJ1-2, with 7 bases that match TRBD1. The CDR3 runs 16 residues. J gave up 3 bases and V 5 bases, and 12 bases lay outside the gene matches.

This clonotype was found many times. This chain joins TRBV19 and TRBJ2-7, with unresolved D. There are 13 residues in the CDR3. From germline, CDR1 is LNHDA and CDR2 SQIVND (reference sequence). Trimming shortened V by 10 bases and J by 4 bases, and 17 bases separated the two germline ends. CDR3 sequence: CATSGPPSYEQYF. CDR3 coding DNA: TGTGCCACCTCAGGTCCACCATCATACGAGCAGTACTTC.

This rearrangement joins TRBV14 to TRBJ1-4; D gene unclear. The length of the CDR3 is 12 residues. V was shortened by 5 bases and J by 8 bases, with 9 bases between the two germline ends. Germline V lookup: CDR1 SGHDN, CDR2 FVKESK. This CDR3 reads CASSGLGEKLFF. DNA of the CDR3: TGTGCCAGCAGCGGTTTGGGGGAAAAACTGTTTTTT.

This clonotype came up many times. The V gene is TRBV4-1, the J gene TRBJ1-1, with D possibly matching TRBD1 (5 bases). The CDR3 sequence is 11 residues long. Germline V gives CDR1 MGHRA, CDR2 YSYEKL. V lost 6 bases and J lost 8, with 10 bases in between. CDR3 DNA: TGCGCCAGCAGGACTCGACAGGAAGCTTTCTTT. As protein: CASRTRQEAFF.

The chain links TRBV7-2 to TRBJ2-5; perhaps D is TRBD1 or TRBD2 (6 bases each). The CDR3 runs to 14 residues. V was clipped by 3 bases and J by 9 bases, with 17 bases between them. In germline, CDR1 is SGHTA, CDR2 FQGNSA. CDR3 in amino acids: CASSLGDARGAQYF. CDR3 coding DNA: TGTGCCAGCAGCTTGGGGGATGCGAGGGGGGCCCAGTACTTC.

This clonotype was picked up a small number of times. The chain carries TRBV14 and TRBJ2-1; TRBD2 is a possible D gene (6 bases). CDR1 SGHDN and CDR2 FVKESK come from the germline V gene. The CDR3 covers 14 residues. Trimming shortened V by 2 bases and J by 7 bases, and 12 bases separated the two germline ends. CDR3 DNA sequence: TGTGCCAGCAGCCAATGGGGACTTGGGAATGAGCAGTTCTTC. Its protein product is CASSQWGLGNEQFF.

J is TRBJ2-1 and V is TRBV11-1; D remains ambiguous. The CDR3 has 13 residues. The V end was cut by 5 bases, the J end by 5 bases, with 10 bases between. From germline, CDR1 is SGHAT and CDR2 FQDESV (reference sequence). This CDR3 reads CASSDSRNNEQFF. The CDR3 DNA is TGTGCCAGCAGCGACTCTAGGAACAATGAGCAGTTCTTC.

The rearrangement uses TRBV24-1 and TRBJ2-1; 15 positions agree with TRBD2. The J segment lost 6 bases and the V segment lost 3 bases, leaving 8 bases of the junction unmatched. The CDR3 covers 18 residues. Per germline, CDR1 KGHDR and CDR2 SFDVKD. In DNA form, the CDR3 reads TGTGCCACCAGTGATCGGGGGGGACTAGCGGGAGGACCCAATGAGCAGTTCTTC. Translating gives CATSDRGGLAGGPNEQFF.

The chain carries TRBV19 and TRBJ1-2; no clear D. This CDR3 is 16 amino acids long. The ends were cut back, 3 bases at V and 0 bases at J, with 14 bases in the middle. Germline lookup yields CDR1 LNHDA and CDR2 SQIVND (reference sequence). The CDR3, as DNA: TGTGCCAGTAGTATGACGGACGATTCAGCTAACTATGGCTACACCTTC. Amino acid sequence: CASSMTDDSANYGYTF.

The chain recombines TRBV5-6 with TRBJ2-5; either TRBD1 or TRBD2 may supply D (9 bases each). Germline V gives CDR1 SGHDT, CDR2 YYEEEE. The CDR3 totals 17 residues. The V and J ends lost 4 bases and 4 bases respectively, with 23 bases between them. The CDR3 DNA reads as TGTGCCAGCAGCGCAGGTCTTCTAGCGGGACAGGGAGAGACCCAGTACTTC. It specifies CASSAGLLAGQGETQYF.

This clonotype was observed a handful of times. This chain uses TRBV7-6 with TRBJ2-7; the match to TRBD1 covers 7 bases. Per the germline V gene, CDR1 is SGHVS and CDR2 is FNYEAQ. After removal of 4 bases from V and 3 bases from J, the junction contained 9 bases not matched to a gene. The length of the CDR3 is 15 residues. The CDR3 spells CASSSQGSLDYEQYF. Here the CDR3 DNA reads TGTGCCAGCAGCTCACAGGGGTCTCTAGACTACGAGCAGTACTTC.

The genes are TRBV27 and TRBJ2-1, with 7 bases matching TRBD2. The CDR3 runs to 17 residues. With V trimmed by 6 bases and J by 1 base, 12 bases remained unmatched. The germline gives CDR1 MNHEY, CDR2 SMNVEV (reference sequence). CDR3 nucleotides: TGTGCCAGCAGCCACACTAGCGTTCAGGGTTCCTACAATGAGCAGTTCTTC. This codes for CASSHTSVQGSYNEQFF.

CDR3 sequence (DNA): TGCGCCAGCAGCCAAGATAGAAGTACTAGCGGGAGGGCCATAGAGCAGTTCTTC. This translates into CASSQDRSTSGRAIEQFF. This chain links TRBV4-1 with TRBJ2-1; 13 nucleotides agree with TRBD2. CDR1 MGHRA and CDR2 YSYEKL come from the germline V gene. Trimming removed 0 bases from V and 10 bases from J; junction bases left unmatched: 12. The CDR3 runs 18 residues.

As concerns this clonotype: One junction end disagrees with the germline gene, perhaps due to a read error. The chain uses TRBV24-1 and TRBJ2-2, with D hard to call. The CDR3 covers 16 residues. Germline CDR1 and CDR2: KGHDR and SFDVKD. CDR3 nucleotides: TGTGCCACCAGTGATTTTCCAGGTACGAAGACCGGGGAGCTGTTTTTT. Amino acids: CATSDFPGTKTGELFF.

This clonotype was seen ten or more times. A read error may account for a junction end that differs from germline. This CDR3 reads CASSLRLDDRAFF. The CDR3 DNA follows: TGTGCTAGCAGCTTAAGGCTGGACGATCGGGCTTTCTTT. The genes are TRBV7-7 and TRBJ1-1, with D unclear. CDR1 and CDR2 from the germline V gene are SSHAT and FNYEAQ (reference sequence). The CDR3 consists of 13 residues.

The chain has TRBV7-9 and TRBJ1-2; D not certain. V was shortened by 5 bases and J by 6 bases, with 10 bases between the two germline ends. This CDR3 has 12 amino acids. In germline, CDR1 is SEHNR, CDR2 FQNEAQ (reference sequence). CDR3 DNA sequence: TGTGCCAGCAGCCCAACTGACCATGGCTACACCTTC. It yields the protein CASSPTDHGYTF.